This T cell receptor beta chain originates from a study of blood T cell repertoires in COVID-19. Method: immunoSEQ multiplex PCR; TCRdb's copy keeps in-frame clones and lacks some. This sample has just over 650,000 clones, with about 87% found just once. V was pared by 4 bases and J by 4 bases, with 14 bases between. CDR1 and CDR2 (germline): LGHNA, YSLEER. The CDR3 runs 15 residues. The TCR comes from a woman under 30 with acute or convalescent COVID-19. This chain links TRBV4-3 with TRBJ2-1; D not resolved. Sequenced sample: peripheral blood. This CDR3 is CASSPHSSEYNEQFF. As DNA, the CDR3 is TGCGCCAGCAGCCCACACTCATCGGAGTACAATGAGCAGTTCTTC.